What follows are 21 T cell receptor beta chains derived from one specimen sequenced in a study of Graves' ophthalmopathy and Graves' hyperthyroidism. Beta-chain TCR CDR3 regions were amplified from RNA transcripts. After a first-round RT-PCR with HTBI primers, a second-round multiplex PCR was run. TCRdb recomputed calls from the multiplex PCR reads with MiXCR, one row per CDR3 protein. The sample has under 200,000 distinct CDR3 sequences, about 40% seen once. The sequenced sample consisted of peripheral blood. These receptors came from a woman aged 40 to 50 with Graves' ophthalmopathy.

V and J are TRBV28 and TRBJ1-1, with D uncertain. V lost 8 bases and J lost 4, with 8 bases in between. CDR3 size: 11 residues. Germline values: CDR1 MDHEN, CDR2 SYDVKM. This chain's CDR3 is CASAWGTEAFF. CDR3 coding DNA: TGTGCCAGCGCTTGGGGCACTGAAGCTTTCTTT.

The rearrangement uses TRBV11-2 and TRBJ1-1; tentatively, D is TRBD1 (5 bases). This CDR3 is 14 amino acids long. In germline, CDR1 is SGHAT, CDR2 FQNNGV. V lost 4 bases and J lost 3, with 12 bases in between. The CDR3 region is CASSSQGGDTEAFF. In DNA, the CDR3 is TGTGCCAGCAGCTCTCAGGGAGGGGACACTGAAGCTTTCTTT.

This clonotype was recorded at least ten times. This chain uses TRBV28 with TRBJ2-5; 11 bases are a match to TRBD2. This CDR3 is 14 amino acids long. Germline lookup yields CDR1 MDHEN and CDR2 SYDVKM. V shed 8 bases, J shed 7 bases, and the junction held 9 bases outside the gene matches. The CDR3 sequence: CASGLSGGARTQYF. The DNA of the CDR3 is TGTGCCAGCGGACTTAGCGGGGGGGCCCGGACCCAGTACTTC.

This sequence joins TRBV20-1 and TRBJ1-1; D uncertain. Germline-derived CDR1 and CDR2 are DFQATT and SNEGSKA (reference sequence). Trimming pared 0 bases from V and 4 bases from J, leaving 6 bases between. The CDR3 is made up of 12 amino acids. CDR3 residues: CSAREGFTEAFF. In nucleotides, the CDR3 is TGCAGTGCTAGAGAGGGGTTCACTGAAGCTTTCTTT.

This clonotype has a count of ten or more. The V call is TRBV27, the J call TRBJ2-7; maybe TRBD1 (6 bases). V was cut by 5 bases and J by 2 bases, with 22 bases left in between. Germline V gives CDR1 MNHEY, CDR2 SMNVEV (reference sequence). The CDR3 has 17 amino acids. This chain's CDR3 is CASSARDTYLLPYEQYF. As DNA, the CDR3 is TGTGCCAGCAGTGCCCGGGACACATATCTCCTGCCCTACGAGCAGTACTTC.

This chain joins TRBV6-9 and TRBJ2-5; D unresolved. The CDR3 runs to 15 residues. Germline values: CDR1 MNHGY, CDR2 SVAAGI. Trimming pared 2 bases from V and 0 bases from J, leaving 10 bases between. CDR3 region: CASSYIGRYQETQYF. DNA for the CDR3: TGTGCCAGCAGTTATATTGGAAGGTACCAAGAGACCCAGTACTTC.

In its sample, this clonotype was seen many times. The chain combines TRBV24-1 with TRBJ1-2; 10 bases match TRBD1. The CDR3 runs 14 residues. The germline V gene encodes CDR1 KGHDR and CDR2 SFDVKD. Trimming removed 9 bases from V and 6 bases from J; junction bases left unmatched: 9. CDR3 DNA: TGTGCCACCTCCGGGACAGGGGAGGGGAATGGCTACACCTTC. It is translated as CATSGTGEGNGYTF.

In this sample, this clonotype turned up many times. The gene calls are TRBV20-1 and TRBJ2-6, with a weak D call TRBD2 (5 bases). The length of the CDR3 is 15 residues. V was cut by 4 bases and J by 0 bases, with 10 bases left in between. Germline V gene data show CDR1 as DFQATT and CDR2 as SNEGSKA (reference sequence). Here the CDR3 DNA reads TGCAGTGCTATTCCCGGGGTCTCTGGGGCCAACGTCCTGACTTTC. This codes for CSAIPGVSGANVLTF.

This rearrangement joins TRBV11-1 to TRBJ2-7; 8 bases are shared with TRBD2. Per germline, CDR1 SGHAT and CDR2 FQDESV (reference sequence). V gave up 5 bases and J gave up 4 bases; unmatched junction bases: 19. The CDR3 consists of 18 residues. This chain's CDR3 is CASSPLGSGRTKGYEQYF. In nucleotides, the CDR3 is TGTGCCAGCAGCCCCCTGGGGAGCGGGAGAACGAAAGGGTACGAGCAGTACTTC. Complete variable domain (other parts from reference TRBV11-1 and TRBJ2-7): EAEVAQSPRYKITEKSQAVAFWCDPISGHATLYWYRQILGQGPELLVQFQDESVVDDSQLPKDRFSAERLKGVDSTLKIQPAELGDSAMYLCASSPLGSGRTKGYEQYFGPGTRLTVT.

This clonotype was seen repeatedly, ten times or more. V usage is TRBV4-2 and J usage is TRBJ1-1; no firm D call. Germline V CDR1 and CDR2: LGHNA, YNFKEQ. V was cut by 1 base and J by 3 bases, with 6 bases left in between. CDR3 length equals 13 residues. The CDR3 spells CASSQGWDTEAFF. In nucleotides, the CDR3 is TGTGCCAGCAGCCAAGGGTGGGACACTGAAGCTTTCTTT.

This chain links TRBV6-1 with TRBJ1-1, with TRBD1 matching 9 bases. J gave up 3 bases and V 4 bases, and 9 bases lay outside the gene matches. The CDR3 has 16 residues. Germline V gives CDR1 MNHNS, CDR2 SASEGT. CDR3 DNA: TGTGCCAGCAGTGCAAGGACAGGGGAAGGTGACACTGAAGCTTTCTTT. Amino acids: CASSARTGEGDTEAFF.

V gene TRBV11-2 combines with J gene TRBJ2-5, with 10 positions matching TRBD2. This CDR3 region has 17 residues. After removal of 3 bases from V and 4 bases from J, the junction contained 11 bases not matched to a gene. The germline gives CDR1 SGHAT, CDR2 FQNNGV. The CDR3, as DNA: TGTGCCAGCAGCTTTTTTCTAGCGGGAGATTGGGGAGAGACCCAGTACTTC. Its translation: CASSFFLAGDWGETQYF.

This clonotype was found many times. V gene TRBV7-2 combines with J gene TRBJ2-7; D ambiguous. V was clipped by 2 bases and J by 7 bases, with 6 bases between them. The CDR3 has 11 amino acids. Per the germline V gene, CDR1 is SGHTA and CDR2 is FQGNSA. DNA of the CDR3: TGTGCCAGCAGCTTATATGGGGAGCAGTACTTC. Translating it yields CASSLYGEQYF.

This clonotype has just one count. The V call is TRBV6-2 or TRBV6-3, the J call TRBJ2-5, with 7 bases matching TRBD1. Per the germline V gene, CDR1 is MNHEY and CDR2 is SVGEGT. V lost 8 bases to trimming and J lost 2 bases; unmatched junction nucleotides: 8. This CDR3 is built from 14 residues. The CDR3 reads CASLTGRGQETQYF. The CDR3 DNA reads as TGTGCCAGCCTAACGGGCAGGGGGCAAGAGACCCAGTACTTC.

This clonotype was detected many times. J is TRBJ2-7 and V is TRBV5-1, with 9 bases lining up with TRBD2. Germline V gene sequence: CDR1 SGHRS, CDR2 YFSETQ. The CDR3 is 17 amino acids. The V segment lost 6 bases and the J segment 0 bases; nucleotides outside the gene matches: 13. Here the CDR3 reads CASNLDASGTNSYEQYF. DNA of the CDR3: TGCGCCAGCAACCTGGATGCTAGCGGGACGAACTCCTACGAGCAGTACTTC.

This clonotype was seen repeatedly, ten times or more. V gene TRBV20-1 combines with J gene TRBJ1-1, with D possibly matching TRBD1 (5 bases). Trimming removed 2 bases from V and 5 bases from J, with 18 bases in between. The CDR3 loop spans 15 amino acids. Looked up from germline, CDR1 is DFQATT and CDR2 is SNEGSKA (reference sequence). The CDR3 bases are TGCAGTGCTAGATCCACCGCAACAGGTTCTACTGAAGCTTTCTTT. Its translation: CSARSTATGSTEAFF.

This clonotype was counted ten times or more. The J gene is TRBJ1-5, the V gene TRBV19; weak D call: TRBD1 (5 bases). Trimming shortened V by 6 bases and J by 1 base, and 13 bases separated the two germline ends. The CDR3 runs to 15 residues. Per the germline V gene, CDR1 is LNHDA and CDR2 is SQIVND (reference sequence). CDR3 in amino acids: CASSHPGGSNQPQHF. CDR3 nucleotides: TGTGCCAGTAGCCACCCCGGGGGAAGCAATCAGCCCCAGCATTTT.

This chain joins TRBV28 and TRBJ1-5, with 8 bases matching TRBD1. This CDR3 has 14 amino acids. In germline, CDR1 is MDHEN, CDR2 SYDVKM. With V trimmed by 6 bases and J by 7 bases, 8 bases remained unmatched. The CDR3 protein is CASSNTGGGQPQHF. DNA for the CDR3: TGTGCCAGCAGCAATACAGGGGGGGGACAGCCCCAGCATTTT.

This clonotype was picked up many times. J is TRBJ2-5 and V is TRBV5-6; D not certain. Germline CDR1 and CDR2: SGHDT and YYEEEE. This CDR3 is built from 15 residues. The V end was cut by 3 bases, the J end by 5 bases, with 17 bases between. The CDR3 region is CASSSKAGLGETQYF. In DNA, the CDR3 is TGTGCCAGCAGCTCGAAGGCTGGTTTAGGGGAGACCCAGTACTTC.

The V call is TRBV12-3 or TRBV12-4, the J call TRBJ1-1, with D unclear. Trimming removed 1 base at V and 10 bases at J, with 10 bases between. The CDR3 length is 12 residues. Here the CDR3 DNA reads TGTGCCAGCAGTTTAGGGACCGCCTTAGCTTTCTTT. Residues: CASSLGTALAFF.

This clonotype appeared many times. The chain uses TRBV7-9 and TRBJ1-1; TRBD1 might be the D (5 bases). The V gene lost 1 base and the J gene lost 3 bases, with 9 bases spanning the gap. Germline V CDR1 and CDR2: SEHNR, FQNEAQ (reference sequence). CDR3 length: 14 amino acids. The CDR3 DNA follows: TGTGCCAGCAGCTTAGTTTGGGGGGACACTGAAGCTTTCTTT. The encoded protein is CASSLVWGDTEAFF.